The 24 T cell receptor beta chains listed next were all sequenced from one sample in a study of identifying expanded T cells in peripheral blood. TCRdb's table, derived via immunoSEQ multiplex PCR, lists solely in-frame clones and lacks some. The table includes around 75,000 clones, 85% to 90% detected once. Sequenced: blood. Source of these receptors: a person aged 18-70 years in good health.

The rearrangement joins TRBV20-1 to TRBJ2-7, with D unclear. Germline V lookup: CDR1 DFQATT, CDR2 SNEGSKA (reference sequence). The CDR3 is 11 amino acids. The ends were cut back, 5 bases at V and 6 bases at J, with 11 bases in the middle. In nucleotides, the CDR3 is TGCAGTGCTCCTCGGTGGGGCGAGCAGTACTTC. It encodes CSAPRWGEQYF.

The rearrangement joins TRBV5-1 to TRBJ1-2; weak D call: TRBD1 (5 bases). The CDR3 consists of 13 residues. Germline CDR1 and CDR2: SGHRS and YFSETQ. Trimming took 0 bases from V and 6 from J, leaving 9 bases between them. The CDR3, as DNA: TGCGCCAGCAGCTTGGGGGGGACGAATGGCTACACCTTC. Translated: CASSLGGTNGYTF.

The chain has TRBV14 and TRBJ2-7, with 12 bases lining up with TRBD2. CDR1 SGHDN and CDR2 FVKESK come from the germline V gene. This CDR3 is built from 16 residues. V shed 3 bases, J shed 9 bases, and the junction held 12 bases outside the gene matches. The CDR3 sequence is CASSQDETSGRARQYF. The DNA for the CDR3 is TGTGCCAGCAGCCAGGACGAGACTAGCGGGAGAGCCCGGCAGTACTTC.

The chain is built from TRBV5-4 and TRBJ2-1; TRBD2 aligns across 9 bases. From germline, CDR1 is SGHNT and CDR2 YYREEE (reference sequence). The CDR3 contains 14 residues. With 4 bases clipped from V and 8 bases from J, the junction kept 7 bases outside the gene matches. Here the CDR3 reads CASSQGTSLYEQFF. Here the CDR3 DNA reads TGTGCCAGCAGCCAAGGGACTAGCCTCTATGAGCAGTTCTTC.

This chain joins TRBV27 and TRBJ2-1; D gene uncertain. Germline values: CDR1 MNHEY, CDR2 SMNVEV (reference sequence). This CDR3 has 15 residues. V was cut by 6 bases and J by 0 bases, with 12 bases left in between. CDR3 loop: CASRVDGSSYNEQFF. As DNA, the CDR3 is TGTGCCAGCAGGGTGGACGGTAGCTCCTACAATGAGCAGTTCTTC.

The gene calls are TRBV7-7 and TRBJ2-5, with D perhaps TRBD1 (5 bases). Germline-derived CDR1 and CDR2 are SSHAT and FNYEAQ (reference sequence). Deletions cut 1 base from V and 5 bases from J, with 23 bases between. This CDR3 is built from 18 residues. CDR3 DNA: TGTGCCAGCAGCTTAGAACCTACCAGGACACCTGGCTCGGAGACCCAGTACTTC. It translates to CASSLEPTRTPGSETQYF. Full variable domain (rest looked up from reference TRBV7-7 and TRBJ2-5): GAGVSQSPRYKVTKRGQDVTLRCDPISSHATLYWYQQALGQGPEFLTYFNYEAQPDKSGLPSDRFSAERPEGSISTLTIQRTEQRDSAMYRCASSLEPTRTPGSETQYFGPGTRLLVL.

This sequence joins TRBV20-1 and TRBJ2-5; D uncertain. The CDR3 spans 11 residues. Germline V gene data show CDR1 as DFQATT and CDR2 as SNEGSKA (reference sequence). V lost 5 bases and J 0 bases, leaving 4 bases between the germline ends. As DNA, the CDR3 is TGCAGTGCTGAGAACCAAGAGACCCAGTACTTC. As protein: CSAENQETQYF.

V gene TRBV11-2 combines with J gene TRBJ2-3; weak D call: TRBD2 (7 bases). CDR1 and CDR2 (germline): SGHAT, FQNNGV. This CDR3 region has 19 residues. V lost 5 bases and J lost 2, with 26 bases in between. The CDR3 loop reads CASSASFGAWGGATDTQYF. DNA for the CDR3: TGTGCCAGCAGCGCCTCCTTTGGGGCCTGGGGGGGGGCCACAGATACGCAGTATTTT.

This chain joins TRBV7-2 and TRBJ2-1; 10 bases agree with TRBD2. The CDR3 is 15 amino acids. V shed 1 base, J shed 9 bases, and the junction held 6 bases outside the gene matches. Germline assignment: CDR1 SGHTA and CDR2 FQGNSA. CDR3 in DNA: TGTGCCAGCAGCTTAGAGGCTAGCGGGGGAGGTGAGCAGTTCTTC. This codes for CASSLEASGGGEQFF.

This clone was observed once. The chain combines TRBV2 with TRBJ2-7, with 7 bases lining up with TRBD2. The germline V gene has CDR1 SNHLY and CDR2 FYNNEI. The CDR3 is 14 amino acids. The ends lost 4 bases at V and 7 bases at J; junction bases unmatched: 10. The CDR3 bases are TGTGCCAGCAGTGTCTACCGGGGGGTGGGAGAGCAGTACTTC. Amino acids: CASSVYRGVGEQYF.

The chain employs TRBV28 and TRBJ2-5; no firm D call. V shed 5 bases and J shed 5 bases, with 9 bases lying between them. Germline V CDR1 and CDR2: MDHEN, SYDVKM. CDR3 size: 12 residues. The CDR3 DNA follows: TGTGCCAGCAGTCGGTTGGGGGAGACCCAGTACTTC. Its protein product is CASSRLGETQYF.

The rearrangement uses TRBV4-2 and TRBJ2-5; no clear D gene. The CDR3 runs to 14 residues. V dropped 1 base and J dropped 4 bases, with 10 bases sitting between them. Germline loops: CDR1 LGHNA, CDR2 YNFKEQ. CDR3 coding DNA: TGTGCCAGCAGCCAAGGCGGTTCTCGAGAGACCCAGTACTTC. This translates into CASSQGGSRETQYF.

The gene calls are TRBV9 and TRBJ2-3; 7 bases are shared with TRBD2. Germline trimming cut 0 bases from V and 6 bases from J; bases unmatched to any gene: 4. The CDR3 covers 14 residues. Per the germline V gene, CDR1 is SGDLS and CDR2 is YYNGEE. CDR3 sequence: CASSVDTAGDTQYF. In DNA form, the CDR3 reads TGTGCCAGCAGCGTAGATACAGCGGGGGATACGCAGTATTTT.

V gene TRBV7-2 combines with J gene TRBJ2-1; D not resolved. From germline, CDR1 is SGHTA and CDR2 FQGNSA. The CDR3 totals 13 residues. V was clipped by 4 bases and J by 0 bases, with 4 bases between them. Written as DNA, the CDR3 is TGTGCCAGCAGCTCGAGCTCCTACAATGAGCAGTTCTTC. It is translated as CASSSSSYNEQFF.

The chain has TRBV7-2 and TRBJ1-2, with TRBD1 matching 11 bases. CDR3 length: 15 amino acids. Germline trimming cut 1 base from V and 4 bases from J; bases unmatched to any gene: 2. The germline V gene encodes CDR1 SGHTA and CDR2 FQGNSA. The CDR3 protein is CASSLGGTGGYGYTF. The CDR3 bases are TGTGCCAGCAGCTTAGGAGGGACAGGGGGCTATGGCTACACCTTC.

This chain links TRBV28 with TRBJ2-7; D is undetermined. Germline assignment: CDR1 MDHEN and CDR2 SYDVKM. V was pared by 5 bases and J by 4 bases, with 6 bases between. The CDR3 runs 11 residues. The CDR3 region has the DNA TGTGCCAGCAGTCCAAAATACGAGCAGTACTTC. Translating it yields CASSPKYEQYF.

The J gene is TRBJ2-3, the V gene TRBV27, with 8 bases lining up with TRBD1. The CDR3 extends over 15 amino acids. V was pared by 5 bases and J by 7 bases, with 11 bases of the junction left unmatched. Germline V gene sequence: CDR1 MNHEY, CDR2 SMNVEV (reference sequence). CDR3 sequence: CASSILPDRAYTQYF. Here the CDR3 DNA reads TGTGCCAGCAGTATTTTACCGGACAGGGCTTATACGCAGTATTTT.

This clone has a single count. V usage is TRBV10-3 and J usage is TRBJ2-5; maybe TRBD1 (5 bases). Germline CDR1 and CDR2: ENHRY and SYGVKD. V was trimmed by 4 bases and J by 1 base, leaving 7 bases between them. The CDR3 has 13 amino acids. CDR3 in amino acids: CAISGGSQETQYF. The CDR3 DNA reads TGTGCCATCAGTGGGGGCAGCCAAGAGACCCAGTACTTC.

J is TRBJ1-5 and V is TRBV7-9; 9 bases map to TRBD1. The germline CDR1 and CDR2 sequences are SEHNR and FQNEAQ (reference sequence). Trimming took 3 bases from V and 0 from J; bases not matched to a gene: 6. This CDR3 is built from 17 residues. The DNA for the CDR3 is TGTGCCAGCAGCTTGGACAGGGGACCCTATAGCAATCAGCCCCAGCATTTT. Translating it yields CASSLDRGPYSNQPQHF.

This CDR3 is CASSEFGSGYGYTF. CDR3 nucleotide sequence: TGTGCCAGCAGTGAATTTGGGAGCGGGTATGGCTACACCTTC. The rearrangement uses TRBV6-1 and TRBJ1-2; D gene uncertain. Looked up from germline, CDR1 is MNHNS and CDR2 is SASEGT. The CDR3 is 14 amino acids. The V and J ends lost 2 bases and 5 bases respectively, with 12 bases between them.

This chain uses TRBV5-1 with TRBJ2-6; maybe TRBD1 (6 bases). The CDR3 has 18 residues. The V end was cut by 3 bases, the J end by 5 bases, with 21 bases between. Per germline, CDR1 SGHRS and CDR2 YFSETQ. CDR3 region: CASSSSWQGPRRANVLTF. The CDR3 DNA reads TGCGCCAGCAGCTCGTCCTGGCAGGGGCCTCGAAGGGCCAACGTCCTGACTTTC. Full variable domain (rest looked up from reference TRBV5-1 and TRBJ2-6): KAGVTQTPRYLIKTRGQQVTLSCSPISGHRSVSWYQQTPGQGLQFLFEYFSETQRNKGNFPGRFSGRQFSNSRSEMNVSTLELGDSALYLCASSSSWQGPRRANVLTFGAGSRLTVL.

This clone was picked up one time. The chain's CDR3 is CASRTGTENYGYTF. The CDR3 bases are TGTGCCAGCAGAACCGGGACCGAAAACTATGGCTACACCTTC. The chain links TRBV2 to TRBJ1-2; a weak D match, TRBD1 (5 bases). CDR1 is SNHLY, CDR2 FYNNEI, per germline. V shed 6 bases and J shed 2 bases, with 13 bases lying between them. This CDR3 region has 14 residues.

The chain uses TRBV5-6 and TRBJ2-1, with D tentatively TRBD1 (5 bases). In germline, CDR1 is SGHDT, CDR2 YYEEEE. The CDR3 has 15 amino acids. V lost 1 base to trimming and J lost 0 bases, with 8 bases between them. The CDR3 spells CASSLYQGSYNEQFF. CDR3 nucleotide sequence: TGTGCCAGCAGCTTGTACCAGGGCTCCTACAATGAGCAGTTCTTC. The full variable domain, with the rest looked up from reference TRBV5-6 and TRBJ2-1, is DAGVTQSPTHLIKTRGQQVTLRCSPKSGHDTVSWYQQALGQGPQFIFQYYEEEERQRGNFPDRFSGHQFPNYSSELNVNALLLGDSALYLCASSLYQGSYNEQFFGPGTRLTVL.

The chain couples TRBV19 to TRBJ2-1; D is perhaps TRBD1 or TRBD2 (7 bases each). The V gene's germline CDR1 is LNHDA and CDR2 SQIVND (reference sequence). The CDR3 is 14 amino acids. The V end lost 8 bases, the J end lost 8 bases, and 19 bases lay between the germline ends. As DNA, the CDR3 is TGTGCCAGTCGTTGGGGAGGGGGCATGGATGAGCAGTTCTTC. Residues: CASRWGGGMDEQFF.